This TCR beta chain emerged from a study of sequential checkpoint blockade in melanoma. Across the whole study: Arm A got nivolumab then ipilimumab; arm B the reverse, 1:1. Maintenance nivolumab came after either treatment sequence.

Germline V gives CDR1 SGHTA, CDR2 FQGTGA. The V gene lost 4 bases and the J gene lost 4 bases, with 11 bases spanning the gap. The CDR3 runs 15 residues. Documented treatment: randomized to nivolumab then ipilimumab (arm A) or the reverse (arm B). None of the patients previously received DNA-damaging chemotherapy. Libraries were prepared by immunoSEQ multiplex PCR; TCRdb keeps only in-frame clonotypes and omits some of them. The table has around 22,000 clones, nearly 70% seen once. Sequencing used CD8+ T cells sorted from blood (inferred from file names), obtained from a patient given nivolumab and ipilimumab in sequence. The sequence derives from a human donor with melanoma. The genes are TRBV7-3 and TRBJ2-6; D not certain. This chain's CDR3 is CASSSRPAGANVLTF. CDR3 bases: TGTGCCAGCAGCTCCCGGCCAGCGGGGGCCAACGTCCTGACTTTC.